This TCR beta chain was found in a study of CD8+CD57+ T cells in acquired aplastic anemia. Study results and limitations: Patients and controls shared 25 to 30 CD8+ CDR3 sequences, highly expressed in patients.

As concerns this clonotype: The target antigen is unknown.

The V gene's germline CDR1 is SGDLS and CDR2 YYNGEE. The V gene end was trimmed by 3 bases and the J gene end by 5 bases; junction bases not matched to a gene: 20. The CDR3 totals 20 residues. Both TCR beta VDJ combination and CDR3 sequence profiling were carried out. Genomic DNA was the template for this profiling. TCRdb redid the calling of the reads with MiXCR, one entry per CDR3 protein. In the table there are under 350,000 distinct CDR3 sequences, 56% of which are singletons. CD8+CD57+ cell expansion, shown by flow cytometry, had occurred in the patients selected for sequencing. Therapy had not been given to patients before blood sampling.

V usage is TRBV9 and J usage is TRBJ1-6, with 7 bases identical to TRBD1. The sequenced sample was sorted CD4+, CD8+, or CD8+CD57+ T cells (not recorded which) from PBMCs. This clonotype originated in a human donor with aplastic anemia. CDR3 in amino acids: CASSAGDRPNSRADNSPLHF. The CDR3 coding sequence is TGTGCCAGCAGCGCGGGGGACAGACCCAATTCGAGGGCCGATAATTCACCCCTCCACTTT.